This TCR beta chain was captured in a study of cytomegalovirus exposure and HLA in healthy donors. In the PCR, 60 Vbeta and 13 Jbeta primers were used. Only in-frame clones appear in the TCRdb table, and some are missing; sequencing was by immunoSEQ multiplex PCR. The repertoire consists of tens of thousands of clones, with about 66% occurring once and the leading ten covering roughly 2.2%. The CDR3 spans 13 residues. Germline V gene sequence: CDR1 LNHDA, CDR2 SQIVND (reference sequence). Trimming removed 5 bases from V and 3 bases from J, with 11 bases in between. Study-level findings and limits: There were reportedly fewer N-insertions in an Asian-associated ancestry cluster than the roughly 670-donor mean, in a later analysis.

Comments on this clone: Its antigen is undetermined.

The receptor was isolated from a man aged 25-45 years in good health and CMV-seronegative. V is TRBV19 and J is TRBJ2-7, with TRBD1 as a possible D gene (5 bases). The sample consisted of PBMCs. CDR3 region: CASSEAGRYEQYF. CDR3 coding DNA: TGTGCCAGTAGTGAGGCAGGGCGCTACGAGCAGTACTTC.